This TCR beta chain was recorded in a study of shared clonotypes between healthy human individuals. Points from the study as a whole: Generally, naive subsets (rather than memory subsets) showed larger estimated richness. When naive CD4 clonotypes were compared across several donors, approximately 5% were shared.

Original processing methods: Sequence data from immunoSEQ were junction-only and lacked quality scores; consequently, filtering differed. Here immunoSEQ multiplex PCR was the method, and the copy in TCRdb shows in-frame clones only, minus some. The V and J calls and clone size are taken from that table; D and trimming were inferred from the DNA. The sample lists millions of clones; around 94% were seen once. The count of this clone is one. Its cognate antigen is unknown. Per germline, CDR1 MGHRA and CDR2 YSYEKL. The V and J ends lost 3 bases and 5 bases respectively, with 10 bases between them. The CDR3 spans 13 residues. Splitting of CD4+ cells produced CD45RA+ naive and CD45RA-negative memory subsets.

The clonotype comes from a young man in good health. The sequenced sample consisted of naive CD4+ T cells sorted from blood. Noted subset: CD45RA+ positively selected. This chain links TRBV4-1 with TRBJ2-5, with D unresolved. This CDR3 reads CASSQVTVETQYF. The CDR3 nucleotides read TGCGCCAGCAGCCAGGTGACTGTTGAGACCCAGTACTTC.